The TCR beta chain under discussion was sequenced for a study of beta chain features in type 1 diabetes. General study points: Moderate but significant shortening of TCRB CDR3s was recorded in all four CD4+ subsets from Type 1 diabetes patients. More deletions and fewer insertions at VDJ junctions were found in patients with type 1 diabetes.

Every isolated RNA sample was fully reverse transcribed, so sequencing captured expressed TCRB transcripts. TCRdb's copy holds only in-frame clones and misses some; the assay was immunoSEQ multiplex PCR. The data contain a few hundred thousand clones, approximately 15% of them seen just once; the ten biggest clones take up just under 0.02%. This clone was observed a handful of times. Its antigen is not identified. One heparinised blood draw, averaging about 120 mL, came from each donor. The V and J ends lost 0 bases and 8 bases respectively, with 11 bases between them. Germline CDR1 and CDR2: KGHSH and LQKENI. CDR3 length: 14 residues.

The sequence came from a man under 40 with type 1 diabetes. The chain links TRBV18 to TRBJ2-1; no reliable D call. Sequenced: naive CD4+ T cells from blood. As DNA, the CDR3 is TGTGCCAGCTCACCACCAAATTTGGCCGATGAGCAGTTCTTC. Amino acids: CASSPPNLADEQFF.